The 16 T cell receptor beta chains in this list originate from one sample, sequenced in a study of identical twins. TCRdb ran MiXCR on the 5' RACE reads and lists one entry per CDR3 protein. The sample holds just over 450,000 distinct CDR3 sequences; approximately 15% are singletons and the top ten take about 0.52%. The same sample was also used in a study of yellow fever vaccine responses in identical twins.

Sequencing was performed on CD4+ T cells sorted from blood. The receptors were gathered from a woman between 18 and 30 years old in good health.

V usage is TRBV27 and J usage is TRBJ2-3; 11 nucleotides line up with TRBD2. CDR1 MNHEY and CDR2 SMNVEV come from the germline V gene (reference sequence). CDR3 length: 16 amino acids. V trimming: 6 bases; J trimming: 3 bases; junction bases outside the gene matches: 8. CDR3 loop: CASSPNRLAGTDTQYF. CDR3 in DNA: TGTGCCAGCAGCCCTAACCGACTAGCGGGAACAGATACGCAGTATTTT.

The V and J genes are TRBV7-2 and TRBJ2-7, with 10 bases identical to TRBD2. The CDR3 is 15 residues long. V trimming: 3 bases; J trimming: 2 bases; junction bases outside the gene matches: 4. Germline lookup yields CDR1 SGHTA and CDR2 FQGNSA. The CDR3 spells CASSFLAGGAYEQYF. CDR3 nucleotides: TGTGCCAGCAGCTTTTTAGCGGGAGGCGCCTACGAGCAGTACTTC.

This clonotype was seen only a few times. The rearrangement uses TRBV6-2 or TRBV6-3 and TRBJ1-5; D gene uncertain. Germline assignment: CDR1 MNHEY and CDR2 SVGEGT. V lost 6 bases, J lost 4 bases, and 7 bases lay in between. This CDR3 spans 12 amino acids. The CDR3 sequence is CASRPSNQPQHF. The CDR3 bases are TGTGCCAGCAGACCCTCTAATCAGCCCCAGCATTTT.

This chain links TRBV30 with TRBJ2-3; D possibly corresponds to TRBD1 (6 bases). The V and J ends lost 3 bases and 6 bases respectively, with 13 bases between them. Germline V gives CDR1 GTSNPN, CDR2 SVGIG (reference sequence). This CDR3 contains 13 residues. CDR3 protein: CAWRGGPGDTQYF. The DNA of the CDR3 is TGTGCCTGGAGAGGGGGTCCAGGGGATACGCAGTATTTT.

This clonotype was detected ten times or more. The chain uses TRBV15 and TRBJ2-1, with 9 nucleotides matching TRBD2. Looked up from germline, CDR1 is LNHNV and CDR2 is YYDKDF (reference sequence). The CDR3 has 15 amino acids. V lost 8 bases and J lost 5; bases outside the gene matches: 10. The CDR3 loop is CATGRGTSNNNEQFF. CDR3 DNA sequence: TGTGCCACCGGTAGAGGGACTAGCAACAACAATGAGCAGTTCTTC.

This clonotype was observed a handful of times. CDR3 residues: CSARGTAGGAFF. For the CDR3, the DNA is TGCAGTGCTAGGGGGACAGCGGGGGGAGCTTTCTTT. The V call is TRBV20-1, the J call TRBJ1-1; TRBD1 matches at 7 bases. CDR1 and CDR2 from the germline V gene are DFQATT and SNEGSKA (reference sequence). The CDR3 has 12 amino acids. V gave up 3 bases and J gave up 10 bases; unmatched junction bases: 8.

This clonotype has only a few counts. The V gene is TRBV7-9, the J gene TRBJ1-1; 9 positions agree with TRBD1. Germline assignment: CDR1 SEHNR and CDR2 FQNEAQ (reference sequence). The CDR3 is 15 residues long. With 5 bases clipped from V and 1 base from J, the junction kept 5 bases outside the gene matches. The CDR3 bases are TGTGCCAGCAGCGCCTCGGGACAGGGGAACACTGAAGCTTTCTTT. It translates to CASSASGQGNTEAFF.

This clonotype has only a few counts. V usage is TRBV28 and J usage is TRBJ2-4; D unresolved. V lost 7 bases, J lost 6 bases, and 10 bases lay in between. The CDR3 contains 12 residues. The germline CDR1 and CDR2 sequences are MDHEN and SYDVKM. The DNA of the CDR3 is TGTGCCAGCAATGGAGTCCTAAACATTCAGTACTTC. This encodes CASNGVLNIQYF.

This clonotype was observed a handful of times. The gene calls are TRBV5-1 and TRBJ2-1; D perhaps matches TRBD1 (7 bases). This CDR3 has 16 residues. Germline CDR1 SGHRS, CDR2 YFSETQ. Trimming removed 2 bases from V and 3 bases from J, with 15 bases in between. The CDR3 DNA reads TGCGCCAGCAGCTTACGGTCCCAGGGGGGCTACAATGAGCAGTTCTTC. Amino acids: CASSLRSQGGYNEQFF.

This clonotype was picked up a small number of times. In DNA, the CDR3 is TGTGCCAGCAGTTTAGTTATGCCGAACACCGGGGAGCTGTTTTTT. Protein product: CASSLVMPNTGELFF. The chain couples TRBV28 to TRBJ2-2; D unresolved. Trimming stripped 2 bases from V and 0 bases from J, with 7 bases between. Germline V CDR1 and CDR2: MDHEN, SYDVKM. The CDR3 has 15 residues.

The rearrangement links TRBV10-1 to TRBJ2-5; the D is unclear. Germline values: CDR1 WNHNN, CDR2 SYGVQD (reference sequence). This CDR3 has 13 amino acids. V lost 3 bases and J 5 bases, leaving 10 bases between the germline ends. CDR3 in amino acids: CASSDEIRETQYF. The CDR3 region has the DNA TGCGCCAGCAGTGACGAGATTAGGGAGACCCAGTACTTC.

This clonotype was observed a few times. The J gene is TRBJ2-2, the V gene TRBV5-1; possibly TRBD2 for D (5 bases). There are 15 residues in the CDR3. Trimming shortened V by 1 base and J by 8 bases, and 15 bases separated the two germline ends. Germline assignment: CDR1 SGHRS and CDR2 YFSETQ. CDR3 protein: CASSLKKTEEGELFF. The CDR3 DNA sequence: TGCGCCAGCAGCTTGAAAAAAACGGAGGAGGGGGAGCTGTTTTTT.

This clonotype was seen a few times. The chain has TRBV12-3 or TRBV12-4 and TRBJ1-5; the D is unclear. With 1 base removed from V and 9 bases from J, the gap between germline ends came to 7 bases. This CDR3 has 12 amino acids. For the CDR3, the DNA is TGTGCCAGCAGTTTAGATCCAGGGCCCCAGCATTTT. Translated, it gives CASSLDPGPQHF.

The gene calls are TRBV20-1 and TRBJ2-1; D might be TRBD2 (6 bases). V dropped 5 bases and J dropped 3 bases, with 17 bases sitting between them. CDR3 length equals 15 residues. From germline, CDR1 is DFQATT and CDR2 SNEGSKA (reference sequence). CDR3 region: CSALKEGGHYNEQFF. The CDR3 nucleotides read TGCAGTGCTTTGAAGGAGGGTGGGCACTACAATGAGCAGTTCTTC.

This clonotype occurred a few times. The chain is built from TRBV10-3 and TRBJ2-3; possibly TRBD2 for D (5 bases). The germline CDR1 and CDR2 sequences are ENHRY and SYGVKD. The V and J ends lost 4 bases and 1 base respectively, with 12 bases between them. This CDR3 has 15 amino acids. The CDR3 region has the DNA TGTGCCATCAGTGCCTCTAGCCCCGGCACAGATACGCAGTATTTT. It yields the protein CAISASSPGTDTQYF.

In its sample, this clonotype was seen a few times. The chain uses TRBV6-2 or TRBV6-3 and TRBJ2-7; 8 nucleotides line up with TRBD2. The CDR3 is 13 residues long. Trimming took 4 bases from V and 11 from J; bases not matched to a gene: 10. The germline CDR1 and CDR2 sequences are MNHEY and SVGEGT. The CDR3 region is CASSSKGSGREYF. As DNA, the CDR3 is TGTGCCAGCAGTTCCAAGGGGAGCGGGAGAGAGTACTTC.